This is a list of T cell receptor beta chains from one sample in a study of identical twins. One entry per CDR3 protein results from TCRdb running MiXCR on the 5' RACE reads. The sample has around 220,000 distinct CDR3 sequences, about 11% seen once; the top ten hold 9% to 10%. The sequencing sample was made of memory T cells sorted from blood. The receptors come from a man between 50 and 59 years old in good health. CDR3s include the opening cysteine and the closing phenylalanine or tryptophan. The D gene is left open where the match is weak. Size is omitted from some rows. Given values are once, few, many or a class for expanded clones.

V gene,J gene,D gene,clone size,CDR3 protein,CDR3 DNA
TRBV29-1,TRBJ2-1,TRBD2,.,CSVGGLAGGLYNEQFF,TGCAGCGTTGGGGGACTAGCGGGGGGGCTCTACAATGAGCAGTTCTTC
TRBV5-1,TRBJ2-1,.,many,CASSLAGQGYNEQFF,TGCGCCAGCAGCTTGGCGGGACAAGGGTACAATGAGCAGTTCTTC
TRBV11-1,TRBJ2-2,TRBD1,.,CASSLAGQGATGELFF,TGTGCCAGCAGCTTAGCGGGACAGGGGGCGACCGGGGAGCTGTTTTTT
TRBV20-1,TRBJ1-6,.,few,CSAREPGNNSPLHF,TGCAGTGCCAGGGAGCCCGGTAATAATTCACCCCTCCACTTT
TRBV7-2,TRBJ2-7,TRBD2,.,CASSVGTRAEQYF,TGTGCCAGCAGCGTGGGGACTAGGGCCGAGCAGTACTTC
TRBV20-1,TRBJ2-1,.,few,CSAPGPIHYNEQFF,TGCAGTGCACCGGGACCCATCCACTACAATGAGCAGTTCTTC
TRBV7-8,TRBJ2-3,TRBD1,many,CASTIVGQGAQYF,TGTGCCAGCACCATAGTGGGACAGGGAGCGCAGTATTTT
TRBV18,TRBJ2-7,.,few,CASSPRDRTATWQYF,TGTGCCAGCTCACCCAGGGACCGGACGGCTACGTGGCAGTACTTC
TRBV5-1,TRBJ2-2,.,many,CASSSPGPDTGELFF,TGCGCCAGCAGCTCGCCGGGACCTGACACCGGGGAGCTGTTTTTT
TRBV11-2,TRBJ2-7,TRBD2,many,CASSLAGRARGSYEQYF,TGTGCCAGCAGCTTAGCCGGGAGGGCCAGGGGCTCCTACGAGCAGTACTTC
TRBV9,TRBJ2-3,.,many,CASSVVTGSTDTQYF,TGTGCCAGCAGCGTAGTAACAGGTAGCACAGATACGCAGTATTTT
TRBV5-1,TRBJ1-1,.,many,CASKTDTVNTEAFF,TGCGCCAGCAAGACGGACACAGTGAACACTGAAGCTTTCTTT
TRBV28,TRBJ2-5,.,few,CASSFLSGSRETQYF,TGTGCCAGCAGTTTCCTTTCAGGGTCCCGAGAGACCCAGTACTTC
TRBV20-1,TRBJ2-1,TRBD2,many,CSGRGLAAYNEQFF,TGCAGTGGCAGGGGACTAGCGGCCTACAATGAGCAGTTCTTC
TRBV28,TRBJ1-3,.,many,CASSPPIFGNTIYF,TGTGCCAGCAGTCCCCCGATTTTCGGAAACACCATATATTTT
TRBV20-1,TRBJ1-1,.,many,CSAANFGTGHTEAFF,TGCAGTGCTGCGAACTTCGGGACCGGCCACACTGAAGCTTTCTTT
TRBV21-1,TRBJ2-7,.,once,CASSKRGTPRSSYEQYF,TGTGCCAGCAGCAAAAGGGGGACACCTCGTAGCTCCTACGAGCAGTACTTC
TRBV10-3,TRBJ2-7,TRBD1,.,CAISGAGGFEQYF,TGTGCCATCAGTGGGGCAGGGGGTTTCGAGCAGTACTTC
TRBV29-1,TRBJ2-3,.,many,CSIGQGTDTQYF,TGCAGCATCGGACAAGGCACAGATACGCAGTATTTT
TRBV5-5,TRBJ2-1,.,many,CASSFQRLVNEQFF,TGTGCCAGCAGCTTCCAAAGGCTGGTTAATGAGCAGTTCTTC